These 14 T cell receptor beta chains were all obtained from the same sample, sequenced in a study of OX40 agonist ivuxolimab in advanced cancers. Clones were read by immunoSEQ multiplex PCR, and TCRdb kept only the in-frame ones, dropping some. The sample has tens of thousands of clones; over 80% are singletons. The source was CD4+ or CD8+ T cells sorted from blood, collected in a trial of the OX40 agonist ivuxolimab. Receptors originate from an adult with an advanced solid tumor such as melanoma, head and neck, liver or kidney cancer.

CDR3 DNA: TGCAGCGTAGGGACAGGCACCGGGGAGCTGTTTTTT. It encodes CSVGTGTGELFF. The V and J genes are TRBV29-1 and TRBJ2-2; 8 bases are shared with TRBD1. V shed 6 bases, J shed 4 bases, and the junction held 1 base outside the gene matches. From germline, CDR1 is SQVTM and CDR2 ANQGSEA. CDR3 length: 12 residues.

The table lists this clone with a count of one. The chain recombines TRBV7-9 with TRBJ1-1; 8 bases match TRBD1. CDR1 and CDR2 from the germline V gene are SEHNR and FQNEAQ (reference sequence). This CDR3 has 16 residues. The junction had 7 bases not matched to a gene; V was cut back by 4 bases and J by 0 bases. The CDR3 DNA is TGTGCCAGCAGCTCACCCAGGGGGCTGGTGAACACTGAAGCTTTCTTT. It codes for CASSSPRGLVNTEAFF. Drawing the rest from reference TRBV7-9 and TRBJ1-1, the complete variable domain is DTGVSQNPRHKITKRGQNVTFRCDPISEHNRLYWYRQTLGQGPEFLTYFQNEAQLEKSRLLSDRFSAERPKGSFSTLEIQRTEQGDSAMYLCASSSPRGLVNTEAFFGQGTRLTVV.

The chain combines TRBV7-6 with TRBJ1-3; no clear D gene. Germline CDR1 reads SGHVS; CDR2 reads FNYEAQ. V lost 5 bases and J 0 bases, leaving 8 bases between the germline ends. CDR3 length: 14 amino acids. The CDR3 nucleotides are TGTGCCAGCAGCCGCACCAACTCTGGAAACACCATATATTTT. Its translation is CASSRTNSGNTIYF.

This sequence joins TRBV19 and TRBJ2-3; 8 nucleotides agree with TRBD1. The CDR3 is 16 residues long. With 0 bases clipped from V and 2 bases from J, the junction kept 4 bases outside the gene matches. Germline CDR1 reads LNHDA; CDR2 reads SQIVND (reference sequence). Here the CDR3 DNA reads TGTGCCAGTAGTATAGACCAGGGGGCGGTCACAGATACGCAGTATTTT. Translating gives CASSIDQGAVTDTQYF.

The chain is built from TRBV7-9 and TRBJ1-2; possibly TRBD1 for D (5 bases). The CDR3 runs to 13 residues. Germline V gives CDR1 SEHNR, CDR2 FQNEAQ (reference sequence). V gave up 5 bases and J gave up 3 bases, with 10 bases separating them. The CDR3 bases are TGTGCCAGCAGCCCCGGGACTTACTATGGCTACACCTTC. This encodes CASSPGTYYGYTF.

The V call is TRBV27, the J call TRBJ2-5; the D is unclear. Trimming cost V 6 bases and J 2 bases, with 10 bases left between them. The CDR3 is 13 amino acids. Per germline, CDR1 MNHEY and CDR2 SMNVEV (reference sequence). CDR3 loop: CASRRGRQETQYF. CDR3 coding DNA: TGTGCCAGCAGAAGAGGACGGCAAGAGACCCAGTACTTC.

This sequence joins TRBV11-2 and TRBJ2-5; no definite D call. The tail of the sequence fits TRBJ2-7 better, so the J call may be wrong. Germline CDR1 reads SGHAT; CDR2 reads FQNNGV. The CDR3 contains 14 residues. CDR3 coding DNA: TGTGCCAGCACGAAGGGCCCGAGCTCCTACGAGCAGTACTTC. The encoded protein is CASTKGPSSYEQYF.

V is TRBV5-1 and J is TRBJ2-4, with TRBD2 matching 7 bases. Per germline, CDR1 SGHRS and CDR2 YFSETQ. This CDR3 contains 15 residues. The V and J ends lost 1 base and 6 bases, in that order; junction bases with no gene match: 7. CDR3 amino acids: CASSLRMGEGNIQYF. Written as DNA, the CDR3 is TGCGCCAGCAGCTTGAGAATGGGGGAGGGAAACATTCAGTACTTC.

This chain joins TRBV7-8 and TRBJ1-5; D not certain. Deletions cut 1 base from V and 9 bases from J, with 13 bases between. CDR1 is SGHVS, CDR2 FQNEAQ, per germline. This CDR3 region has 14 residues. In DNA form, the CDR3 reads TGTGCCAGCAGCTTAGAGAAAGGGCTAGGGCCCCAGCATTTT. Protein product: CASSLEKGLGPQHF.

Notes on this clone: Compared with germline, one end of the junction differs, possibly owing to a read error. The chain links TRBV7-7 to TRBJ2-3, with TRBD2 as a possible D gene (5 bases). CDR1 is SSHAT, CDR2 FNYEAQ, per germline (reference sequence). The CDR3 runs 14 residues. The CDR3 nucleotides read TGTGCTAGCAGCTCACCGGAGGTTCCAGATACGCAGTATTTT. This encodes CASSSPEVPDTQYF.

CDR3 region: CASRRQGLAGSYEQYF. The CDR3 DNA reads TGTGCCAGTAGGCGTCAGGGACTAGCGGGCTCCTACGAGCAGTACTTC. The chain carries TRBV19 and TRBJ2-7; 12 positions match TRBD2. The CDR3 has 16 residues. V shed 6 bases and J 0 bases; nucleotides not matched to a gene: 6. Germline V gives CDR1 LNHDA, CDR2 SQIVND (reference sequence).

The rearrangement uses TRBV11-1 and TRBJ2-5; 7 bases fit TRBD2. Germline V gives CDR1 SGHAT, CDR2 FQDESV (reference sequence). The CDR3 consists of 17 residues. With V trimmed by 1 base and J by 5 bases, 13 bases remained unmatched. DNA of the CDR3: TGTGCCAGCAGCTTAGAGGGAGCGGGACGGGTGATGGAGACCCAGTACTTC. Protein sequence: CASSLEGAGRVMETQYF.

The gene calls are TRBV5-1 and TRBJ2-2; D may be TRBD1 (6 bases). CDR1 is SGHRS and CDR2 is YFSETQ in the germline V gene. The CDR3 is made up of 15 amino acids. With 4 bases removed from V and 1 base from J, the gap between germline ends came to 11 bases. The DNA of the CDR3 is TGCGCCAGCAGCGTAGTACAGGGGAACACCGGGGAGCTGTTTTTT. This gives the protein CASSVVQGNTGELFF.

This rearrangement joins TRBV7-8 to TRBJ2-5; the match to TRBD2 covers 7 bases. The CDR3 covers 15 residues. Germline loops: CDR1 SGHVS, CDR2 FQNEAQ. Trimming cost V 0 bases and J 4 bases; bases outside gene matches: 5. The CDR3 sequence is CASSLAGGQGETQYF. The CDR3 DNA follows: TGTGCCAGCAGCTTAGCGGGAGGGCAAGGAGAGACCCAGTACTTC.